The 32 T cell receptor beta chains reported below all come from one sample, sequenced in a study of OX40 agonist ivuxolimab in advanced cancers. Profiling relied on immunoSEQ multiplex PCR, and the TCRdb table lists in-frame clones only, not all of them. The data contain nearly 110,000 clones, 90% of them singletons. The sample in question was CD4+ or CD8+ T cells sorted from blood, obtained in a trial of the OX40 agonist ivuxolimab. The receptors shown here come from an adult with an advanced solid tumor such as melanoma, head and neck, liver or kidney cancer.

This clone was counted many times. V is TRBV6-1 and J is TRBJ2-2, with 8 bases matching TRBD1. Germline loops: CDR1 MNHNS, CDR2 SASEGT. This CDR3 has 12 residues. The J segment lost 16 bases and the V segment lost 6 bases, leaving 10 bases of the junction unmatched. For the CDR3, the DNA is TGTGCCAGCAGGGAGTGGACAGGGAAAACGTTTTTT. The encoded protein is CASREWTGKTFF.

The gene calls are TRBV7-3 and TRBJ2-3; D may be TRBD1 or TRBD2 (5 bases each). Trimming shortened V by 5 bases and J by 6 bases, and 18 bases separated the two germline ends. This CDR3 is built from 15 residues. Looked up from germline, CDR1 is SGHTA and CDR2 is FQGTGA. Written as DNA, the CDR3 is TGTGCCAGCAGCCCCGAACCCGGGGCCAGTGATACGCAGTATTTT. Translated, it gives CASSPEPGASDTQYF.

The sample holds one count of this clone. The V gene is TRBV2, the J gene TRBJ2-6; tentatively, D is TRBD1 (5 bases). From germline, CDR1 is SNHLY and CDR2 FYNNEI. The V end was cut by 9 bases, the J end by 5 bases, with 14 bases between. The CDR3 extends over 14 amino acids. As DNA, the CDR3 is TGTGCCAGTCAGCAGGGCCCCTGGGCCAACGTCCTGACTTTC. Encoded protein: CASQQGPWANVLTF.

The chain combines TRBV6-1 with TRBJ1-2, with D unclear. CDR1 and CDR2 (germline): MNHNS, SASEGT. The V end was cut by 0 bases, the J end by 8 bases, with 16 bases between. The CDR3 is 15 residues long. CDR3: CASSEASPDLYGYTF. CDR3 nucleotides: TGTGCCAGCAGTGAAGCGTCCCCGGATTTGTACGGCTACACCTTC.

As DNA, the CDR3 is TGTGCCAGCAGTTTAATGGGGACAGGAAGTGCAGGAAAACTGTTTTTT. Translating it yields CASSLMGTGSAGKLFF. V is TRBV27 and J is TRBJ1-4; TRBD1 aligns across 8 bases. J gave up 10 bases and V 2 bases, and 12 bases lay outside the gene matches. Germline CDR1 and CDR2: MNHEY and SMNVEV (reference sequence). This CDR3 contains 16 residues.

J is TRBJ1-2 and V is TRBV2; TRBD1 might be the D (5 bases). The CDR3 has 13 amino acids. Germline CDR1 is SNHLY and CDR2 is FYNNEI. Trimming took off 4 bases at V and 4 bases at J, with 10 bases between the two ends. The CDR3 sequence is CASSGGGGYGYTF. The CDR3, as DNA: TGTGCCAGCAGTGGGGGGGGAGGCTATGGCTACACCTTC.

Of note for this clone: Other DNA sequences of this sample code for an identical CDR3. The chain uses TRBV29-1 and TRBJ1-2; 12 nucleotides align to TRBD1. Germline V gene lookup returns CDR1 SQVTM and CDR2 ANQGSEA. This CDR3 has 16 residues. V lost 3 bases and J lost 8; bases outside the gene matches: 13. The CDR3 DNA follows: TGCAGCGTTGATGTTTCCGGGACAGGGGGCGCGGGGGGCTACACCTTC. It codes for CSVDVSGTGGAGGYTF.

The rearrangement links TRBV30 to TRBJ1-2, with TRBD1 matching 10 bases. CDR1 and CDR2 (germline): GTSNPN, SVGIG (reference sequence). The length of the CDR3 is 15 residues. Germline trimming cut 3 bases from V and 3 bases from J; bases unmatched to any gene: 7. CDR3 amino acids: CAWRLLGQGDYGYTF. The CDR3 DNA is TGTGCCTGGAGGCTATTAGGACAGGGGGACTATGGCTACACCTTC.

The gene calls are TRBV5-8 and TRBJ1-5; possible D gene TRBD1, 5 bases. Looked up from germline, CDR1 is SGHTS and CDR2 is YDEGEE. V lost 0 bases to trimming and J lost 7 bases, with 14 bases between them. There are 15 residues in the CDR3. CDR3 in DNA: TGTGCCAGCAGCTTGGAGGGGACTAAAAGGCAGCCCCAGCATTTT. Translating gives CASSLEGTKRQPQHF. Full variable domain (rest looked up from reference TRBV5-8 and TRBJ1-5): EAGVTQSPTHLIKTRGQQATLRCSPISGHTSVYWYQQALGLGLQFLLWYDEGEERNRGNFPPRFSGRQFPNYSSELNVNALELEDSALYLCASSLEGTKRQPQHFGDGTRLSIL.

In its sample, this clone was seen once. V is TRBV5-1 and J is TRBJ2-3; D possibly corresponds to TRBD2 (7 bases). This CDR3 spans 15 amino acids. Germline assignment: CDR1 SGHRS and CDR2 YFSETQ. V was clipped by 2 bases and J by 2 bases, with 12 bases between them. CDR3 amino acids: CASSFRGAYTDTQYF. The CDR3 nucleotides read TGCGCCAGCAGCTTTCGGGGGGCCTACACAGATACGCAGTATTTT.

The V and J genes are TRBV6-4 and TRBJ1-2, with D perhaps TRBD1 (5 bases). There are 13 residues in the CDR3. V dropped 2 bases and J dropped 2 bases, with 6 bases sitting between them. Looked up from germline, CDR1 is MRHNA and CDR2 is SNTAGT. The CDR3 loop reads CASSDRDNYGYTF. The DNA for the CDR3 is TGTGCCAGCAGTGACCGGGACAACTATGGCTACACCTTC.

The J gene is TRBJ2-7, the V gene TRBV6-5; 8 bases agree with TRBD1. The CDR3 sequence is 15 residues long. V gave up 6 bases and J gave up 0 bases; unmatched junction bases: 7. Germline lookup yields CDR1 MNHEY and CDR2 SVGAGI. CDR3 sequence: CASRTGTGSSYEQYF. The CDR3 bases are TGTGCCAGCAGGACCGGGACAGGCAGCTCCTACGAGCAGTACTTC.

V is TRBV11-2 and J is TRBJ2-3; no reliable D call. This CDR3 spans 12 amino acids. The V gene's germline CDR1 is SGHAT and CDR2 FQNNGV. V dropped 3 bases and J dropped 6 bases, with 7 bases sitting between them. CDR3 in DNA: TGTGCCAGCAGCTTGGGGTCGGATACGCAGTATTTT. It is translated as CASSLGSDTQYF.

The chain is built from TRBV2 and TRBJ2-7, with D possibly being TRBD1 (6 bases). The CDR3 contains 15 residues. Looked up from germline, CDR1 is SNHLY and CDR2 is FYNNEI. V was trimmed by 6 bases and J by 3 bases, leaving 18 bases between them. CDR3 DNA: TGTGCCAGCAGGGCCTCAGGGGCGCTTGACTACGAGCAGTACTTC. It yields the protein CASRASGALDYEQYF.

The V gene is TRBV6-1, the J gene TRBJ2-7, with D possibly being TRBD1 or TRBD2 (5 bases each). CDR3 length equals 16 residues. V lost 1 base and J 2 bases, leaving 15 bases between the germline ends. Germline V gene sequence: CDR1 MNHNS, CDR2 SASEGT. CDR3 loop: CASSEGGLLGPYEQYF. The CDR3 nucleotides read TGTGCCAGCAGTGAAGGAGGACTCCTGGGGCCCTACGAGCAGTACTTC.

The V call is TRBV7-2, the J call TRBJ2-7; 10 bases are shared with TRBD1. The CDR3 spans 14 residues. Germline V gene lookup returns CDR1 SGHTA and CDR2 FQGNSA. J gave up 2 bases and V 7 bases, and 5 bases lay outside the gene matches. The CDR3 loop is CASTPGQGAYEQYF. CDR3 in DNA: TGTGCCAGCACCCCCGGACAGGGGGCCTACGAGCAGTACTTC.

This clone is a singleton in its sample. The chain has TRBV30 and TRBJ1-3; D is possibly TRBD1 (6 bases). This CDR3 comprises 15 residues. V was clipped by 8 bases and J by 2 bases, with 19 bases between them. CDR1 is GTSNPN and CDR2 is SVGIG in the germline V gene (reference sequence). CDR3 sequence (DNA): TGTGCCCAGGGGCCGCCCTTCGAGGCTGGAAACACCATATATTTT. Its protein is CAQGPPFEAGNTIYF. Full variable domain (rest looked up from reference TRBV30 and TRBJ1-3): SQTIHQWPATLVQPVGSPLSLECTVEGTSNPNLYWYRQAAGRGLQLLFYSVGIGQISSEVPQNLSASRPQDRQFILSSKKLLLSDSGFYLCAQGPPFEAGNTIYFGEGSWLTVV.

V and J are TRBV6-6 and TRBJ1-3; the match to TRBD1 covers 8 bases. CDR1 and CDR2 from the germline V gene are MNHNY and SVGAGI (reference sequence). V trimming: 7 bases; J trimming: 7 bases; junction bases outside the gene matches: 6. The CDR3 has 13 residues. The CDR3 region has the DNA TGTGCCAGCACGATGACAGGGGATAACACCATATATTTT. Its protein is CASTMTGDNTIYF.

This clone was counted between two and nine times. The genes are TRBV7-9 and TRBJ2-1, with D perhaps matching TRBD1 or TRBD2 (5 bases each). This CDR3 contains 12 residues. V dropped 4 bases and J dropped 9 bases, with 10 bases sitting between them. Per germline, CDR1 SEHNR and CDR2 FQNEAQ (reference sequence). This chain's CDR3 is CASSSRDGEQFF. CDR3 in DNA: TGTGCCAGCAGCTCCCGGGACGGTGAGCAGTTCTTC.

The V and J genes are TRBV7-2 and TRBJ2-4; 7 bases are a match to TRBD2. The trim removed 6 bases at V and 1 base at J, leaving 6 bases unmatched. The germline V gene has CDR1 SGHTA and CDR2 FQGNSA. This CDR3 comprises 15 residues. The DNA of the CDR3 is TGTGCCAGCAGTCGTCGGGGGGTGGCCAAAAACATTCAGTACTTC. Translated: CASSRRGVAKNIQYF.

This rearrangement joins TRBV5-5 to TRBJ2-1; a possible D gene is TRBD1 (5 bases). Trimming shortened V by 3 bases and J by 7 bases, and 14 bases separated the two germline ends. Germline assignment: CDR1 SGHKS and CDR2 YYEKEE (reference sequence). CDR3 length equals 14 residues. The CDR3 sequence: CASSSGLRGNEQFF. The DNA of the CDR3 is TGTGCCAGCAGCTCCGGATTAAGGGGTAATGAGCAGTTCTTC.

J is TRBJ2-1 and V is TRBV7-2, with D maybe TRBD2 (7 bases). Trimming pared 3 bases from V and 4 bases from J, leaving 16 bases between. This CDR3 is 16 amino acids long. In germline, CDR1 is SGHTA, CDR2 FQGNSA. CDR3 sequence: CASSLRAGATYNEQFF. CDR3 DNA sequence: TGTGCCAGCAGCTTGAGGGCGGGGGCCACGTACAATGAGCAGTTCTTC.

This rearrangement joins TRBV6-5 to TRBJ1-5; possibly TRBD1 for D (6 bases). In germline, CDR1 is MNHEY, CDR2 SVGAGI. The CDR3 contains 15 residues. Trimming pared 7 bases from V and 3 bases from J, leaving 16 bases between. The CDR3 sequence: CASKSDRFSNQPQHF. Written as DNA, the CDR3 is TGTGCCAGCAAGTCTGACAGGTTCTCCAATCAGCCCCAGCATTTT.

This clone showed up just once. This chain connects TRBV29-1 to TRBJ1-1, with TRBD1 matching over 9 bases. The trim removed 7 bases at V and 5 bases at J, leaving 5 bases unmatched. The CDR3 covers 12 residues. In germline, CDR1 is SQVTM, CDR2 ANQGSEA. CDR3 amino acids: CSAVTGGTEAFF. CDR3 nucleotide sequence: TGCAGCGCTGTGACAGGGGGGACTGAAGCTTTCTTT.

This CDR3 reads CASSSSGQPGTEAFF. As DNA, the CDR3 is TGTGCCAGCAGTTCGTCCGGACAGCCGGGGACTGAAGCTTTCTTT. V and J are TRBV28 and TRBJ1-1; weak D call: TRBD1 (6 bases). Germline values: CDR1 MDHEN, CDR2 SYDVKM. The CDR3 covers 15 residues. V lost 4 bases and J lost 5, with 17 bases in between.

The J gene is TRBJ1-4, the V gene TRBV5-1, with D hard to call. Deletions cut 0 bases from V and 2 bases from J, with 11 bases between. Germline values: CDR1 SGHRS, CDR2 YFSETQ. This CDR3 is built from 16 residues. The CDR3 DNA follows: TGCGCCAGCAGCTTGGGTGCGGGATCGACTAATGAAAAACTGTTTTTT. Its translation is CASSLGAGSTNEKLFF.

CDR3 sequence: CASSLLTSGGAGGELFF. The CDR3 coding sequence is TGTGCCAGCAGTTTATTGACTAGCGGGGGGGCCGGCGGGGAGCTGTTTTTT. The chain carries TRBV28 and TRBJ2-2, with 14 bases fitting TRBD2. In germline, CDR1 is MDHEN, CDR2 SYDVKM. Unmatched junction bases numbered 5, after V lost 1 base and J lost 7 bases. This CDR3 spans 17 amino acids.

V gene TRBV10-3 combines with J gene TRBJ2-3, with D tentatively TRBD1 (6 bases). Per the germline V gene, CDR1 is ENHRY and CDR2 is SYGVKD. This CDR3 contains 14 residues. Trimming cost V 4 bases and J 1 base, with 9 bases left between them. The CDR3 nucleotides are TGTGCCATCAGTGTGAGGACAGGCACAGATACGCAGTATTTT. Translation gives CAISVRTGTDTQYF.

This chain joins TRBV7-6 and TRBJ1-5; perhaps TRBD1 as D (5 bases). The V gene lost 1 base and the J gene lost 0 bases, with 10 bases spanning the gap. CDR1 SGHVS and CDR2 FNYEAQ come from the germline V gene. CDR3 length: 16 amino acids. The CDR3: CASSLDGTSSNQPQHF. Here the CDR3 DNA reads TGTGCCAGCAGCTTAGACGGGACGTCTAGCAATCAGCCCCAGCATTTT.

The J gene is TRBJ2-5, the V gene TRBV9; 7 positions match TRBD2. Germline V gene sequence: CDR1 SGDLS, CDR2 YYNGEE. This CDR3 contains 14 residues. The V and J ends lost 8 bases and 1 base, in that order; junction bases with no gene match: 8. CDR3: CASGEGGTQETQYF. The CDR3 coding sequence is TGTGCCAGTGGGGAGGGTGGGACCCAAGAGACCCAGTACTTC.

The chain employs TRBV6-5 and TRBJ1-5, with 9 bases fitting TRBD1. CDR1 is MNHEY, CDR2 SVGAGI, per germline. CDR3 size: 13 residues. The J segment lost 7 bases and the V segment lost 11 bases, leaving 9 bases of the junction unmatched. The CDR3 coding sequence is TGTGCCTCGAAGTTGACAGGGGGGCAGCCCCAGCATTTT. This codes for CASKLTGGQPQHF.

This clone has just one count. This chain uses TRBV7-2 with TRBJ2-7, with 10 bases fitting TRBD2. CDR1 is SGHTA, CDR2 FQGNSA, per germline. J lost 13 bases, V lost 5 bases, and 11 bases had no gene match. The CDR3 consists of 13 residues. CDR3 in amino acids: CASSLNPSGGPYF. The CDR3 bases are TGTGCCAGCAGCCTAAACCCTAGCGGGGGCCCCTACTTC. Supplemented by reference TRBV7-2 and TRBJ2-7, the full variable domain reads GAGVSQSPSNKVTEKGKDVELRCDPISGHTALYWYRQSLGQGLEFLIYFQGNSAPDKSGLPSDRFSAERTGGSVSTLTIQRTQQEDSAVYLCASSLNPSGGPYFGPGTRLTVT.